This T cell receptor beta chain was obtained from a study of blood T cell repertoires in COVID-19. Study-wide context: The United States, Italy and Spain provided the acute and convalescent COVID-19 samples. Sources were T cells, B-cell-depleted T cells, or PBMCs; the material itself was cDNA or gDNA.

CDR1 KGHDR and CDR2 SFDVKD come from the germline V gene. Trimming removed 4 bases from V and 9 bases from J; junction bases left unmatched: 8. This CDR3 region has 15 residues. Source study methods: Estimates of nucleated cell counts were drawn from the amplification of reference gene primers. Measured with immunoSEQ multiplex PCR; TCRdb has only the in-frame clones, and not every one. Clonal size and the V and J genes are those of that table, whereas D and trimming came from the DNA. This repertoire shows about 300,000 clones, more than 75% found once; its top ten account for more than 1.3%. The genes are TRBV24-1 and TRBJ2-1, with 10 bases fitting TRBD2. Sequencing input: peripheral blood. The receptor was derived from a woman in her thirties or forties who had recovered from COVID-19. The CDR3 loop is CATSDSGTSDSEQFF. CDR3 DNA: TGTGCCACCAGTGACTCCGGGACTAGCGACAGTGAGCAGTTCTTC.